This TCR beta chain was recovered during a study of response to subunit inactivated influenza vaccine. Study-wide points: The authors suggested that few new T cells are recruited per seasonal influenza vaccination.

Details on this clonotype: Its cognate antigen is unknown.

TCRdb processed the RT-PCR reads anew with MiXCR; each CDR3 protein has one entry. Among approximately 700,000 distinct CDR3 sequences listed, 15% to 18% were seen once. CDR1 is KGHDR, CDR2 SFDVKD, per germline. This CDR3 contains 15 residues. The V gene end was trimmed by 5 bases and the J gene end by 7 bases; junction bases not matched to a gene: 4. The specimen comprised PBMCs from blood, sampled 11 to 12 days after vaccination. The source of this sequence is a man in his forties or fifties who received an inactivated influenza vaccine. This chain uses TRBV24-1 with TRBJ2-1, with 13 bases aligning to TRBD2. DNA of the CDR3: TGTGCCACCAGTGGGACTAGCGGGAGAAGGAATGAGCAGTTCTTC. It encodes CATSGTSGRRNEQFF.